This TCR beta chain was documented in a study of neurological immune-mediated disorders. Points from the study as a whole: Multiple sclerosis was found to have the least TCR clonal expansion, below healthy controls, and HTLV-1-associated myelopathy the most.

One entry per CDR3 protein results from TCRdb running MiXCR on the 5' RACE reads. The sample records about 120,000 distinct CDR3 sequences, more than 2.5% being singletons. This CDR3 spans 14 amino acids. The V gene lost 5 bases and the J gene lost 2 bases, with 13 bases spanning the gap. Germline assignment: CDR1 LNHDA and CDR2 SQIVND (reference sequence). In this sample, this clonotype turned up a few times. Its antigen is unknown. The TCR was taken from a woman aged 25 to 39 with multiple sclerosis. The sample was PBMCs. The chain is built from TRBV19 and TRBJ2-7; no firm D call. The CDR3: CASSPFGGTYEQYF. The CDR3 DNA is TGTGCCAGTAGTCCCTTTGGTGGCACCTACGAGCAGTACTTC.